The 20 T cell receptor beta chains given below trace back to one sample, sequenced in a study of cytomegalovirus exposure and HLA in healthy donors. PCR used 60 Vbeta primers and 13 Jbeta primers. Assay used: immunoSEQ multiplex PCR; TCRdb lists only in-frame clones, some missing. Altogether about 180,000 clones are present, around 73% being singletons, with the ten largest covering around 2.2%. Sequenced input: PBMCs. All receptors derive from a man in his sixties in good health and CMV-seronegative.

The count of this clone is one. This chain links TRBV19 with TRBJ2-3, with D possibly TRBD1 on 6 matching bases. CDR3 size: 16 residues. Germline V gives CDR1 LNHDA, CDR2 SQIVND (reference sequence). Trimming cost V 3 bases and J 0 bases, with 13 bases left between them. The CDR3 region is CASSMMAGASTDTQYF. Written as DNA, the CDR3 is TGTGCCAGTAGTATGATGGCAGGGGCTAGCACAGATACGCAGTATTTT.

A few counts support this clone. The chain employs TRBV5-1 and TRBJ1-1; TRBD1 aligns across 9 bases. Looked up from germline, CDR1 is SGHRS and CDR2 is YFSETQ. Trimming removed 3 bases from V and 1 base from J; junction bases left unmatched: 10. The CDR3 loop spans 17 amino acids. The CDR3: CASSWGGDRVTNTEAFF. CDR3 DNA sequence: TGCGCCAGCAGCTGGGGGGGGGACAGGGTTACGAACACTGAAGCTTTCTTT.

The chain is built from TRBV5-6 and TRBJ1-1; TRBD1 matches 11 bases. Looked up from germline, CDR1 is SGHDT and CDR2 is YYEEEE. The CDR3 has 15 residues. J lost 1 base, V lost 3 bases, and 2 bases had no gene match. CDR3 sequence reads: CASSWGTGGNTEAFF. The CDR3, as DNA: TGTGCCAGCAGCTGGGGGACAGGGGGGAACACTGAAGCTTTCTTT.

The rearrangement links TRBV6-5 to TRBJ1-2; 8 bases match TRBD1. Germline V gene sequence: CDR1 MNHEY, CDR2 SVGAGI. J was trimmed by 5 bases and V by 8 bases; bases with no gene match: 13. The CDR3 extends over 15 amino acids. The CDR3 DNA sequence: TGTGCCAGCTCACCAAGGGACAGGAATTGGTATGGCTACACCTTC. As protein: CASSPRDRNWYGYTF.

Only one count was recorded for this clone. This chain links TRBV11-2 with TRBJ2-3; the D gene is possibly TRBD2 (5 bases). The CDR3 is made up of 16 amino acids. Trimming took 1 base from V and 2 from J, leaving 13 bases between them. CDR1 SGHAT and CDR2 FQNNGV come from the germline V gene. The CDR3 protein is CASSLGRAFPTDTQYF. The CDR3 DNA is TGTGCCAGCAGCTTAGGGCGGGCGTTCCCCACAGATACGCAGTATTTT.

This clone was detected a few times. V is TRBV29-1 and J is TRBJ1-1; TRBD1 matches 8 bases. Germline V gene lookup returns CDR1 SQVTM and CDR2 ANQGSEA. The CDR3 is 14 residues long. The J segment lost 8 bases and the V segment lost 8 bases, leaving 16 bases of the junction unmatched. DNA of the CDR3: TGCAGCTTTAGGGCAGGGGGCCTCCCCGCGGAAGCTTTCTTT. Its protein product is CSFRAGGLPAEAFF. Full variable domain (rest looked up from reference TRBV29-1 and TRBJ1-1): SAVISQKPSRDICQRGTSLTIQCQVDSQVTMMFWYRQQPGQSLTLIATANQGSEATYESGFVIDKFPISRPNLTFSTLTVSNMSPEDSSIYLCSFRAGGLPAEAFFGQGTRLTVV.

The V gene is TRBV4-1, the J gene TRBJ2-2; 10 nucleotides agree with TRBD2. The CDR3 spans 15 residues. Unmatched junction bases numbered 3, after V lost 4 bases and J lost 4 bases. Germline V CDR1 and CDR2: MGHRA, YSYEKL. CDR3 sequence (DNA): TGCGCCAGCAGCCCGACTAGCGGGCCCACCGGGGAGCTGTTTTTT. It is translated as CASSPTSGPTGELFF.

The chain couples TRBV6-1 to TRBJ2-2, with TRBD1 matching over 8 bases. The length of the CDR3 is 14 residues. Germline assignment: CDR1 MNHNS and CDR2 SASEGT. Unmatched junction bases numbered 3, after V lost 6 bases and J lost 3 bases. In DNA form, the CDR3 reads TGTGCCAGCAGCCGGACAGGGTACACCGGGGAGCTGTTTTTT. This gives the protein CASSRTGYTGELFF.

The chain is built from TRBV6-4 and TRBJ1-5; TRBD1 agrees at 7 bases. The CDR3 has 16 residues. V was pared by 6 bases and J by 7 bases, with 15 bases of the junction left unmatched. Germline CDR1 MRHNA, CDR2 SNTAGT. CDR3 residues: CASSPQTGQLFQPQHF. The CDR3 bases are TGTGCCAGCAGCCCTCAGACAGGGCAATTATTCCAGCCCCAGCATTTT.

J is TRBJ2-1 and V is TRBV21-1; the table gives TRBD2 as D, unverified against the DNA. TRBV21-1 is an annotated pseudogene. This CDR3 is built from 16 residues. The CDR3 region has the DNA TGTGCCAGCAGCATCTCGGCCGGGACTAGCGACAATGAGCAGTTCTTC. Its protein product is CASSISAGTSDNEQFF.

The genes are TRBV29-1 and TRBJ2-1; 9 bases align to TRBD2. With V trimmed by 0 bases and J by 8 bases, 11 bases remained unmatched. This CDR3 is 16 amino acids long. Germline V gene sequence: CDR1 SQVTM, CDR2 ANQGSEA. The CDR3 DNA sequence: TGCAGCGTTGAAGATCGGGGCGGGAGGGCCGACGATGAGCAGTTCTTC. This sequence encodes CSVEDRGGRADDEQFF.

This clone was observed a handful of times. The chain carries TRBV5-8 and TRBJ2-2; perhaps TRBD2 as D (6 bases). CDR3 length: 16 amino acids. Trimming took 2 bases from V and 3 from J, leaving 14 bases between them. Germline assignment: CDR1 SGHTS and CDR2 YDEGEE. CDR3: CASSFLGGRDTGELFF. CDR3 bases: TGTGCCAGCAGCTTTCTCGGGGGTAGGGACACCGGGGAGCTGTTTTTT.

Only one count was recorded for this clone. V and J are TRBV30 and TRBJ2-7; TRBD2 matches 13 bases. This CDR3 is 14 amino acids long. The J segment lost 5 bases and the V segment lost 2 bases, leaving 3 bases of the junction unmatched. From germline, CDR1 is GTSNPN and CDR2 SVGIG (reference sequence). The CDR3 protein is CAWSWTSGSNEQYF. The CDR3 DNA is TGTGCCTGGAGTTGGACTAGCGGGAGTAACGAGCAGTACTTC.

The CDR3 nucleotides are TGTGCCAGCAGACAATCAGCGGGAGAGGCGACCCAGTACTTC. It specifies CASRQSAGEATQYF. The chain has TRBV5-4 and TRBJ2-5; 8 bases are shared with TRBD2. The CDR3 is 14 amino acids. Germline loops: CDR1 SGHNT, CDR2 YYREEE (reference sequence). The V segment lost 5 bases and the J segment 7 bases; nucleotides outside the gene matches: 10.

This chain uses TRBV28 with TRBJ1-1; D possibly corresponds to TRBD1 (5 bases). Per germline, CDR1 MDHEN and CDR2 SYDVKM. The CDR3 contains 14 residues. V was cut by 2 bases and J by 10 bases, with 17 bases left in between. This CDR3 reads CASSLLSAAGRAFF. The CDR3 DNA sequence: TGTGCCAGCAGTTTACTTTCCGCGGCAGGGCGAGCTTTCTTT.

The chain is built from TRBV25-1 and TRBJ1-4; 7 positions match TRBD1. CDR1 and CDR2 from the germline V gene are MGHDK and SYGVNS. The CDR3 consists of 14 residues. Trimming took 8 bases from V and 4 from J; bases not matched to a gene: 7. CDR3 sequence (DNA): TGTGCCAGCGCGACCGGGACAGTTAATGAAAAACTGTTTTTT. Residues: CASATGTVNEKLFF.

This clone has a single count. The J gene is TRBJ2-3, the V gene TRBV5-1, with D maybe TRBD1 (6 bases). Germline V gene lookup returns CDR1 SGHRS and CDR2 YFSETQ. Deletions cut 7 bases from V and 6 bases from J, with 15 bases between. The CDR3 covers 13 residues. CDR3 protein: CASSPQGSDTQYF. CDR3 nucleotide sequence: TGCGCCAGCTCACCCCAGGGGAGCGATACGCAGTATTTT. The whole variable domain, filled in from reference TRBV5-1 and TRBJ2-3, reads KAGVTQTPRYLIKTRGQQVTLSCSPISGHRSVSWYQQTPGQGLQFLFEYFSETQRNKGNFPGRFSGRQFSNSRSEMNVSTLELGDSALYLCASSPQGSDTQYFGPGTRLTVL.

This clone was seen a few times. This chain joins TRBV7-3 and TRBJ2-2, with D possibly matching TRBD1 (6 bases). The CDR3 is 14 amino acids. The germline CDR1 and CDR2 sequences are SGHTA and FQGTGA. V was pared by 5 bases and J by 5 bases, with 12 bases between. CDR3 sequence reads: CASSGTFSTGELFF. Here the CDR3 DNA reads TGTGCCAGCAGCGGGACATTCTCTACCGGGGAGCTGTTTTTT.

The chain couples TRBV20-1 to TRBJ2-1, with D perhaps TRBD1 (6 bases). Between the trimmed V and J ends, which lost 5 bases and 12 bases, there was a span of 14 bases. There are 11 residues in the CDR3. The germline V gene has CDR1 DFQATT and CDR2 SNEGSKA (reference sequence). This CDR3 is CSAGRGGAQFF. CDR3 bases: TGCAGTGCTGGCAGGGGCGGAGCGCAGTTCTTC.

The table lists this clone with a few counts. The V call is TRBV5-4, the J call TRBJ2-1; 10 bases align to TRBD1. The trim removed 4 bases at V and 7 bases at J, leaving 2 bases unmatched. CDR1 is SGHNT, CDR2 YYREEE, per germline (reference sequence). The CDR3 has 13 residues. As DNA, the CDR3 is TGTGCCAGCAGCCAGGACAGGGGGAATGAGCAGTTCTTC. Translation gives CASSQDRGNEQFF.